This T cell receptor (beta chain) is from a study of shared clonotypes between healthy human individuals. Looked up from germline, CDR1 is SSHAT and CDR2 is FNYEAQ (reference sequence). The CDR3 length is 14 residues. The V gene lost 5 bases and the J gene lost 5 bases, with 12 bases spanning the gap. Concerning this clone itself: Its target is not known.

Naive CD8 cells were CD45RO-negative, positively selected for CCR7, excluding terminally differentiated effector memory CD45RA+ cells. Whole-study results and caveats: Memory subsets had estimated richness that was generally smaller than that of naive subsets. Sequencing depth was expected to influence donor clonotype sharing.

In the source study's methods: ImmunoSEQ output lacked quality scores and full-length reads, limiting matched filtering. The protocol was immunoSEQ multiplex PCR, while the TCRdb copy is restricted to in-frame clones and leaves out a portion. V and J calls and clone size are as listed in that table; D and trimming were resolved from the DNA. The sample consists of around 2.1 million clones, about 92% of them appearing once. The receptor was derived from a man in his late teens or twenties in good health. Some clones in this sample may be carry-over from other donors' samples. The chain is built from TRBV7-7 and TRBJ2-2, with D maybe TRBD1 (6 bases). Sequenced material: naive CD8+ T cells from PBMCs. The CDR3 loop is CASSTSRGTGELFF. The DNA for the CDR3 is TGTGCCAGCAGCACCTCCAGGGGAACCGGGGAGCTGTTTTTT.